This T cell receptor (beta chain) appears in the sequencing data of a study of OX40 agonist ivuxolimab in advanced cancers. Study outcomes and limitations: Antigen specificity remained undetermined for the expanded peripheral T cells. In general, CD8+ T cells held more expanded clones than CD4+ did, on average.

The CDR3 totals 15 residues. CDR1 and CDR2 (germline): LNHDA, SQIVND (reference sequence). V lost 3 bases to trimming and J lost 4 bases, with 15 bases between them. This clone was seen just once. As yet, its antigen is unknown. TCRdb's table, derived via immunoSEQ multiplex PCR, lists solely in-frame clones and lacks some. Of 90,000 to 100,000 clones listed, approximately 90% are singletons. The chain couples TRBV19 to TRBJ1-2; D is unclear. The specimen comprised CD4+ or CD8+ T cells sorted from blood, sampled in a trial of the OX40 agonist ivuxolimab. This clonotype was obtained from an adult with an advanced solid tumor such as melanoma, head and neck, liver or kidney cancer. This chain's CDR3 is CASSISLTIVYGYTF. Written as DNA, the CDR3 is TGTGCCAGTAGTATTTCGTTAACCATCGTCTATGGCTACACCTTC.